This T cell receptor (beta chain) emerged from a study of cytomegalovirus exposure and HLA in healthy donors. In the PCR, 60 Vbeta and 13 Jbeta primers were used. Profiling relied on immunoSEQ multiplex PCR, and the TCRdb table lists in-frame clones only, not all of them. The sample yields 200,000 or so clones, 75% to 85% seen once. About this clone itself: The antigen is not known.

The study, taken as a whole, reports: In a later analysis, TCR beta V- and J-gene trimming showed a link to a missense DCLRE1C variant. Within an earlier analysis, most TCR beta V segments proved productive either about 87% or about 30% of the time.

V lost 0 bases and J lost 5, with 20 bases in between. This CDR3 contains 18 residues. Germline V gene lookup returns CDR1 MNHEY and CDR2 SMNVEV (reference sequence). The chain employs TRBV27 and TRBJ1-5, with a possible D match to TRBD1 (5 bases). Sequencing was performed on PBMCs. The receptor comes from a woman younger than 35 in good health and CMV-seronegative. CDR3 sequence reads: CASSLSVAGRGPDQPQHF. In DNA, the CDR3 is TGTGCCAGCAGTTTATCAGTGGCAGGGCGAGGTCCCGATCAGCCCCAGCATTTT.